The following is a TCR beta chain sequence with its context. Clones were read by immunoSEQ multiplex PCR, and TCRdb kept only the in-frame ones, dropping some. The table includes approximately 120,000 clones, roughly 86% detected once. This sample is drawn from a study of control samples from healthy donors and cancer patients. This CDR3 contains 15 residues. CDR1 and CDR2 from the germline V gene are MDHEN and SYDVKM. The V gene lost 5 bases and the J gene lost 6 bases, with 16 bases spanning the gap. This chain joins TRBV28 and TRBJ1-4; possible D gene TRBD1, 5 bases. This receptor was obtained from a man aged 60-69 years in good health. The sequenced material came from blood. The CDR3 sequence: CASSIGGQGDEKLFF. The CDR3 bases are TGTGCCAGCAGTATAGGAGGCCAGGGTGATGAAAAACTGTTTTTT.